This T cell receptor (beta chain) was captured in a study of neurological immune-mediated disorders. MiXCR, applied by TCRdb to the 5' RACE reads, yields one record per CDR3 protein. The sample gives 40,000 or so distinct CDR3 sequences, roughly 13% of which show up once; 9.5% to 12% is in the top ten. Time point defined: longitudinal time-point 3. For the unsorted libraries, 2 million PBMCs stored at -80 C served as input. CDR1 is MNHEY and CDR2 is SVGEGT in the germline V gene. The CDR3 consists of 13 residues. V was cut by 8 bases and J by 5 bases, with 16 bases left in between. This clonotype was observed at least ten times.

This chain uses TRBV6-2 or TRBV6-3 with TRBJ2-7, with a weak D call TRBD1 (5 bases). The source is a man aged 25 to 40 in good health. The sample comprised PBMCs. This CDR3 is CASASGNSNEQYF. In DNA, the CDR3 is TGTGCCAGCGCGTCAGGGAATTCAAACGAGCAGTACTTC.